Sequencing of this T cell receptor beta chain was carried out in a study of T-cell reconstitution after alpha-beta-depleted transplantation in children. The TCRbeta library was prepared with unique molecular identifiers. Via MiXCR, TCRdb re-called the PCR reads, giving one row per CDR3 protein. The sample contains approximately 510,000 distinct CDR3 sequences, around 19% of which appear only once. The receptor was derived from a human donor who donated a stem cell graft to a child with acute lymphoblastic leukemia. The input for sequencing was PBMCs from the stem cell graft donor, taken from the stem cell graft.

CDR3 sequence (DNA): TGTGCCAGCAGTGACCACGGTACATCCAGCTCTGGGGCCAACGTCCTGACTTTC. Translation: CASSDHGTSSSGANVLTF. This sequence joins TRBV25-1 and TRBJ2-6; D remains unclear. CDR1 is MGHDK and CDR2 is SYGVNS in the germline V gene. V lost 3 bases and J 0 bases, leaving 15 bases between the germline ends. This CDR3 contains 18 residues.